This T cell receptor beta chain emerged from a study of shared clonotypes between healthy human individuals (dated by TCRdb to 2020 to 2022). As for the study more broadly: The cohort included a few men and a couple of women between 18 and 49 years of age. For each donor, CD4 naive and CD4 memory were each given three plates, CD8 naive was given two plates, and CD8 memory was given one plate. To estimate repertoire size and how much clonotypes are shared between individuals, the study performed deep sequencing of blood TCR repertoires from a handful of healthy adults. To increase sequencing depth and limit assay-specific biases, different laboratories used diverse techniques to prepare libraries and sequence TCR repertoires. Leukapheresis yielded between about 0.94 and 9.5 billion PBMCs per donor.

TCR CDR3 regions were amplified from genomic DNA by multiplex PCR using the deep immunoSEQ assay. Extracted genomic DNA from each cell subset was spread evenly across all wells of several immunoSEQ 96-well plates, with each plate serving as a replicate. For sorted subsets, each replicate PCR was loaded with around 220 ng genomic DNA, equivalent to about 30,000 T cell genomes. The purified libraries were quantified using a Qubit 3.0 fluorometer, sized with a Bioanalyzer 2100, and then quantified again using the KAPA Library Quantification kit. A separate single-read 150-cycle Illumina NextSeq 550 flow cell was used to sequence each immunoSEQ 96-well plate. Per the authors' processing: The immunoSEQ output contained only junctional sequences without quality scores, so filtering could not match that applied to full-length reads. Sequences were annotated with PyIR, a Python wrapper for IgBLAST v1.9, and V/J genes and CDR3 were assigned using IMGT germline references. Any read was removed if the V/J assignment was weak (E-value above 1e-6), the CDR3 was missing, or the read contained stop codons, out-of-frame junctions, or ambiguous translated residues. V3J clonotypes were defined as sequences sharing an identical inferred V gene, J gene, and CDR3 amino acid sequence. To compute the percentage overlap between repertoires, the number of shared unique clonotypes was divided by the size of the smaller repertoire. Three approaches were used to assess repertoire richness: RTK rarefaction, the Chao1 estimator, and Recon v2.1 estimates of unobserved clonotypes. OLGA was used to compute generation probabilities for all TCRbeta clonotypes that the gDNA method yielded from a handful of donors. In its TCRdb copy, this immuneACCESS table keeps in-frame sequences only and misses some clones. Where compared with another copy, unresolved V genes explain less than half of these, and the others have no known cause. Clone size and the V and J calls come from that table; the DNA yielded D and trimming. A total of around 700,000 clones appear in this sample, 60% to 80% of them only once. Approximately 2% of the sample comes from the top ten.

The CDR1 and CDR2 encoded by the germline V gene are SGHTA and FQGNSA. Trimming at the junction amounts to 5 bases on V and 5 bases on J, and the germline ends lie 19 bases apart. Inclusive of the bounding cysteine and phenylalanine, the CDR3 is 16 residues long. Only the CDR3 DNA is retained, 48 bases long and in frame from the first base. Overall results and qualifications from the work: Only blood was sampled, and tissue TCR repertoires likely differ from those in blood. Pairwise subsampling led to the expectation that sequencing depth would affect the degree of clonotype sharing among donors. Because the study included a small number of donors, the genetic and exposure-history diversity represented was limited. Higher generation probabilities were observed for clonotypes shared by all four sorted-subset donors than for non-shared clonotypes. Incomplete sequencing was indicated by rarefaction of sorted-subset datasets, despite the large sequencing depth. Larger estimated clonotype richness was generally found for naive subsets than for memory subsets. Sharing across four donors was observed for roughly 5.4% of naive CD4, less than 4% of naive CD8, 2.3% of memory CD4, and roughly 0.4% of memory CD8 clonotypes.

The donors were healthy, HIV-negative adults with no recently reported acute infections or vaccinations. Every donor was a Caucasian adult living in Nashville, Tennessee, USA. CD4+ T cells were enriched by magnetic negative selection, after which naive cells were positively selected on CD45RA and the negative fraction was taken as the memory subset. Blood was obtained by leukapheresis, after which PBMCs were separated by Ficoll-Histopaque density gradient centrifugation and cryopreserved in liquid nitrogen vapor phase. Analytical flow cytometry was used to check the purity and quantity of each magnetically sorted T cell population. Each sorted fraction had its genomic DNA isolated and then quantified by UV absorbance on a Nanodrop 2000c. Of note for this clone: This clone's antigen is unknown. No base-level quality is on record; no much larger clone is a single base apart.

The chain was built from TRBV7-2 and TRBJ1-5, and the D gene may be TRBD1, 5 bases matching. This TCR derives from a woman aged 25-40 years in good health. Sequences were obtained from memory CD4+ T cells sorted from blood. The cell subset or site label, as the study defines it: CD45RA-negative fraction. The CDR3 has the sequence CASSPPPWDPYQPQHF. The bases are TGTGCCAGCAGCCCCCCCCCGTGGGACCCTTATCAGCCCCAGCATTTT.